The 12 T cell receptor beta chains presented below share a single source sample, sequenced in a study of post-analysis software for immune sequencing data. TCR beta cDNA libraries had unique molecular identifiers. TCRdb called the PCR reads again in MiXCR, with one record for every CDR3 protein. This table holds about 570,000 distinct CDR3 sequences, 30% to 40% found once. Study outcomes and limitations: Roughly five TRBV segments appeared more often in patients than in controls, and TRBV5-6, TRBV5-1 and TRBV20-1 were among these.

Antigen specificity for these receptors is unknown. The sequenced sample was blood. These receptors originate from a girl between 2 and 17 years old with multiple sclerosis.

This rearrangement joins TRBV5-1 to TRBJ1-1; D gene unclear. The CDR3 has 14 residues. V was pared by 3 bases and J by 1 base, with 10 bases between. Germline values: CDR1 SGHRS, CDR2 YFSETQ. CDR3 nucleotide sequence: TGCGCCAGCAGCTCCAGGTTTGGGAACACTGAAGCTTTCTTT. This encodes CASSSRFGNTEAFF.

V usage is TRBV13 and J usage is TRBJ1-2, with no clear D. Germline-derived CDR1 and CDR2 are PRHDT and FYEKMQ (reference sequence). Trimming cost V 3 bases and J 7 bases, with 15 bases left between them. The CDR3 consists of 14 residues. This chain's CDR3 is CASSFARTSGGYTF. The CDR3 DNA is TGTGCCAGCAGCTTTGCTCGGACTTCAGGTGGCTACACCTTC.

The J gene is TRBJ2-5, the V gene TRBV7-9; D unclear. The CDR3 is made up of 14 amino acids. CDR1 is SEHNR, CDR2 FQNEAQ, per germline (reference sequence). V was shortened by 0 bases and J by 5 bases, with 10 bases between the two germline ends. DNA of the CDR3: TGTGCCAGCAGCTTAGCTGGCCAAACCGAGACCCAGTACTTC. It encodes CASSLAGQTETQYF.

This clonotype was recorded a few times. This chain links TRBV6-5 with TRBJ2-3; possibly TRBD2 for D (5 bases). Germline CDR1 and CDR2: MNHEY and SVGAGI. This CDR3 has 14 amino acids. Deletions cut 3 bases from V and 4 bases from J, with 11 bases between. The CDR3 DNA is TGTGCCAGCAGTTATGAGCCGAGGGCAGATACGCAGTATTTT. Encoded protein: CASSYEPRADTQYF.

This clonotype was picked up a small number of times. The chain is built from TRBV12-3 or TRBV12-4 and TRBJ2-3; D assignment may be TRBD1 or TRBD2 (5 bases each). The V end was cut by 2 bases, the J end by 5 bases, with 8 bases between. The CDR3 spans 13 residues. Written as DNA, the CDR3 is TGTGCCAGCAGTTTACGAGGGGAAGATACGCAGTATTTT. This sequence encodes CASSLRGEDTQYF.

This clonotype has a single count. V gene TRBV20-1 combines with J gene TRBJ2-2; D unresolved. Looked up from germline, CDR1 is DFQATT and CDR2 is SNEGSKA (reference sequence). This CDR3 comprises 11 residues. V was trimmed by 3 bases and J by 7 bases, leaving 6 bases between them. The CDR3 DNA reads TGCAGTGCTAGTTACGTCGGGGAGCTGTTTTTT. Its protein product is CSASYVGELFF.

This clonotype occurred a few times. The rearrangement joins TRBV6-5 to TRBJ2-7; D not resolved. The CDR3 loop spans 15 amino acids. Germline values: CDR1 MNHEY, CDR2 SVGAGI. The ends were cut back, 5 bases at V and 1 base at J, with 15 bases in the middle. CDR3 protein: CASSQPGGISYEQYF. In DNA form, the CDR3 reads TGTGCCAGCAGTCAACCCGGTGGGATTTCCTACGAGCAGTACTTC.

This clonotype was counted between two and nine times. This chain uses TRBV12-3 or TRBV12-4 with TRBJ2-1; perhaps TRBD2 as D (6 bases). Trimming took off 2 bases at V and 8 bases at J, with 13 bases between the two ends. This CDR3 is 14 amino acids long. CDR3 in amino acids: CASSLYREIDEQFF. Written as DNA, the CDR3 is TGTGCCAGCAGTTTATACCGGGAGATAGATGAGCAGTTCTTC.

A few counts support this clonotype. CDR3 nucleotide sequence: TGCAGCGTTGAAGATGGGAGGGATGAGAGGAGTGGTGAAGCTTTCTTT. Protein sequence: CSVEDGRDERSGEAFF. The chain combines TRBV29-1 with TRBJ1-1; no clear D. Trimming shortened V by 0 bases and J by 7 bases, and 21 bases separated the two germline ends. Germline CDR1 SQVTM, CDR2 ANQGSEA. The CDR3 totals 16 residues.

The CDR3 is CASSEPPRGGKETQYF. Here the CDR3 DNA reads TGTGCCAGCAGTGAACCCCCTAGGGGCGGGAAAGAGACCCAGTACTTC. The genes are TRBV6-1 and TRBJ2-5, with D possibly TRBD2 on 6 matching bases. Trimming pared 2 bases from V and 3 bases from J, leaving 16 bases between. The V gene's germline CDR1 is MNHNS and CDR2 SASEGT. The CDR3 totals 16 residues.

The chain has TRBV19 and TRBJ1-2; D possibly corresponds to TRBD1 (5 bases). Germline V gives CDR1 LNHDA, CDR2 SQIVND (reference sequence). The V and J ends lost 11 bases and 4 bases respectively, with 29 bases between them. The CDR3 totals 17 residues. CDR3 coding DNA: TGTGCCCGAACGTGGGGAAACAAGGGGTCCGTTTTCTATGGCTACACCTTC. This translates into CARTWGNKGSVFYGYTF.

This clonotype was seen more than once but under ten times. A much larger clone differs by one base, so this may be a read error. The chain couples TRBV7-2 to TRBJ2-1, with 9 bases aligning to TRBD2. This CDR3 contains 19 residues. Per the germline V gene, CDR1 is SGHTA and CDR2 is FQGNSA. The CDR3 DNA reads as TGTGTCAGCAGCTTAGCTTTGCGGGGGGGGCGTGGAGCCTACAATGAGCAGTTCTTC. Translating gives CVSSLALRGGRGAYNEQFF. The variable domain in full, completed from reference TRBV7-2 and TRBJ2-1, reads GAGVSQSPSNKVTEKGKDVELRCDPISGHTALYWYRQSLGQGLEFLIYFQGNSAPDKSGLPSDRFSAERTGGSVSTLTIQRTQQEDSAVYLCVSSLALRGGRGAYNEQFFGPGTRLTVL.